The 7 T cell receptor beta chains reported below all come from one sample, sequenced in a study of T-cell memory formation after mild COVID-19. TCRdb reprocessed the 5' RACE reads with MiXCR, giving one entry per CDR3 protein. In the table there are about 200,000 distinct CDR3 sequences, roughly 17% of which are singletons. Sequencing used PBMCs or a T cell subset sorted from them (not recorded which). The source is an adult woman who had mild COVID-19 (a few samples of this study predate the infection). Cell type and time point are not known.

This clonotype showed up just a few times. The chain has TRBV7-3 and TRBJ2-1; TRBD2 might be the D (5 bases). This CDR3 comprises 16 residues. V was pared by 3 bases and J by 0 bases, with 12 bases between. The V gene's germline CDR1 is SGHTA and CDR2 FQGTGA. CDR3 loop: CASSFRAASSYNEQFF. DNA for the CDR3: TGTGCCAGCAGCTTTAGAGCGGCGAGCTCCTACAATGAGCAGTTCTTC.

V usage is TRBV7-9 and J usage is TRBJ2-7; D unresolved. The CDR3 runs to 13 residues. CDR1 is SEHNR, CDR2 FQNEAQ, per germline (reference sequence). Trimming shortened V by 5 bases and J by 5 bases, and 13 bases separated the two germline ends. The CDR3 region has the DNA TGTGCCAGCAGCCGGACGGTGAGGAACGAGCAGTACTTC. Translated, it gives CASSRTVRNEQYF.

This clonotype showed up just a few times. The chain uses TRBV24-1 and TRBJ2-2; D gene unclear. The CDR3 has 14 residues. Germline CDR1 reads KGHDR; CDR2 reads SFDVKD. V was cut by 6 bases and J by 3 bases, with 10 bases left in between. Here the CDR3 DNA reads TGTGCCACCAGTCTCTCACGGGACACCGGGGAGCTGTTTTTT. It translates to CATSLSRDTGELFF.

This clonotype was seen only a few times. The CDR3 here is CASSQLAEETQYF. The CDR3 DNA is TGTGCCAGCAGCCAGTTAGCGGAAGAGACCCAGTACTTC. J is TRBJ2-5 and V is TRBV3-1; TRBD2 is a possible D gene (6 bases). Trimming pared 3 bases from V and 3 bases from J, leaving 8 bases between. In germline, CDR1 is LGHDT, CDR2 YNNKEL (reference sequence). This CDR3 region has 13 residues.

This chain connects TRBV20-1 to TRBJ2-1, with TRBD2 identical over 7 bases. The germline gives CDR1 DFQATT, CDR2 SNEGSKA (reference sequence). Losses at the gene ends were 2 bases for V and 2 bases for J; bases not matched to a gene: 6. The CDR3 has 15 amino acids. CDR3 DNA: TGCAGTGCTAGAACGGGAGGCCCAACCTACAATGAGCAGTTCTTC. Amino acids: CSARTGGPTYNEQFF.

V gene TRBV12-3 or TRBV12-4 combines with J gene TRBJ2-2; D not resolved. Trimming pared 6 bases from V and 0 bases from J, leaving 8 bases between. The CDR3 is 14 residues long. The chain's CDR3 is CASSKGSNTGELFF. The CDR3 DNA reads TGTGCCAGCAGCAAGGGATCGAACACCGGGGAGCTGTTTTTT.

This clonotype was observed at least ten times. A junction boundary mismatches the germline segment, possibly from a read error. This sequence joins TRBV5-1 and TRBJ1-1; D possibly corresponds to TRBD1 (5 bases). The CDR3 is made up of 12 amino acids. The germline CDR1 and CDR2 sequences are SGHRS and YFSETQ. The CDR3 loop reads CASSLGDTEAFF. CDR3 DNA: TGTGCCAGCAGCTTAGGGGACACTGAAGCTTTCTTT.